This record covers a single TCR beta chain. The antigen remains undetermined. The assay was immunoSEQ multiplex PCR, and TCRdb's table has in-frame clones only and misses some. This table holds tens of thousands of clones, 93% found once. This sample was taken from a study of siplizumab effects on memory and regulatory T cells. The CDR3 is made up of 17 amino acids. The junction had 17 bases not matched to a gene; V was cut back by 5 bases and J by 8 bases. Germline values: CDR1 LNHDA, CDR2 SQIVND (reference sequence). Whole-study findings and limits: Memory cells seemed less diverse than naive T cells, which seemed major alloresponse contributors.

Sequenced: CD8+ T cells sorted from blood. The receptor was isolated from a human donor in good health. This chain uses TRBV19 with TRBJ1-2, with 10 bases that match TRBD1. The CDR3 is CASSVPGQGRAYGGYTF. The CDR3 nucleotides are TGTGCCAGTAGTGTCCCGGGACAGGGGAGGGCCTATGGAGGCTACACCTTC. Full variable domain (outside the CDR3, taken from reference TRBV19 and TRBJ1-2): DGGITQSPKYLFRKEGQNVTLSCEQNLNHDAMYWYRQDPGQGLRLIYYSQIVNDFQKGDIAEGYSVSREKKESFPLTVTSAQKNPTAFYLCASSVPGQGRAYGGYTFGSGTRLTVV.